This TCR beta chain was documented in a study of metastatic and nonmetastatic thyroid tumors. Using MiXCR, TCRdb re-called clones from the PCR reads. Of approximately 13,000 clones listed, 9.5% to 13% were seen once; the top ten hold 30% to 35%. No treatment had been given to any patient before thyroid surgery. Notes on the study in general: The study reportedly found significantly higher TCR beta diversity in malignant thyroid tumors than benign nodules, in blood and tumor.

This clone has at least ten counts. Its cognate antigen is unknown. The sample has other DNA sequences that encode this CDR3 too. The clonotype comes from a female donor with papillary thyroid cancer or a benign thyroid nodule (not recorded which). Some clones in this sample may be carry-over from other donors' samples. Sequencing used blood.

The CDR3 here is CASSLNIGVAETQYF. In nucleotides, the CDR3 is TGCGCCAGCAGCTTGAACATTGGGGTAGCAGAGACCCAGTACTTC. The V call is TRBV5-1, the J call TRBJ2-5; D remains unclear. This CDR3 has 15 residues. The V and J ends lost 1 base and 4 bases respectively, with 14 bases between them. Germline values: CDR1 SGHRS, CDR2 YFSETQ.